A single sample is the source of the 29 T cell receptor beta chains below, sequenced in a study of cytomegalovirus exposure and HLA in healthy donors (dated by TCRdb to about 2017). The method behind the library was the immunoSEQ multiplex PCR assay. The multiplex PCR relied on a mix of 60 forward primers for TCR Vbeta segments and 13 reverse primers for TCR Jbeta segments. TCRdb re-hosts the immuneACCESS table, in-frame sequences only. Its copies lack some clones; in the studies checked, an unresolved V gene accounts for under half of them, and the cause for the rest is not known. The sample includes about 92,000 clones, with 69% observed a single time. Of the sample, 2.7% falls within the top ten clones. Sequenced material: PBMCs. The source is a man aged 45-65 years in good health and CMV-seronegative.

This clone has a handful of counts. The V call is TRBV19, the J call TRBJ2-7, with a possible D match to TRBD1 (6 bases). Germline CDR1 is LNHDA and CDR2 is SQIVND (reference sequence). This CDR3 has 13 amino acids. V lost 8 bases and J lost 3, with 14 bases in between. The CDR3 DNA reads TGTGCCAGTGCCCGGGACATCAACTACGAGCAGTACTTC. This sequence encodes CASARDINYEQYF.

The gene calls are TRBV19 and TRBJ1-3; 9 nucleotides align to TRBD1. The CDR3 is 14 residues long. The germline gives CDR1 LNHDA, CDR2 SQIVND (reference sequence). Trimming took 6 bases from V and 4 from J; bases not matched to a gene: 4. The CDR3: CASSRGQGGNTIYF. CDR3 nucleotide sequence: TGTGCCAGTAGCCGCGGACAGGGGGGAAACACCATATATTTT.

This clone was seen a single time. This chain joins TRBV5-4 and TRBJ1-6, with TRBD1 as a possible D gene (5 bases). V was shortened by 0 bases and J by 8 bases, with 12 bases between the two germline ends. This CDR3 spans 15 amino acids. Germline V gene data show CDR1 as SGHNT and CDR2 as YYREEE (reference sequence). The CDR3 DNA sequence: TGTGCCAGCAGCTTGGAGGGTGCAGGGTATTCACCCCTCCACTTT. This translates into CASSLEGAGYSPLHF.

The chain joins TRBV27 to TRBJ1-5; TRBD1 might be the D (5 bases). CDR3 length equals 16 residues. Looked up from germline, CDR1 is MNHEY and CDR2 is SMNVEV (reference sequence). V gave up 3 bases and J gave up 2 bases, with 14 bases separating them. The CDR3 is CASSLASGLGNQPQHF. CDR3 sequence (DNA): TGTGCCAGCAGTTTGGCTTCAGGGTTAGGCAATCAGCCCCAGCATTTT.

V and J are TRBV6-5 and TRBJ2-5; possible D gene TRBD1, 8 bases. This CDR3 is built from 15 residues. Trimming stripped 2 bases from V and 7 bases from J, with 17 bases between. Per the germline V gene, CDR1 is MNHEY and CDR2 is SVGAGI. CDR3 sequence (DNA): TGTGCCAGCAGTTACCACCACAGGGGGGGGAGGACCCAGTACTTC. This gives the protein CASSYHHRGGRTQYF.

The chain is built from TRBV6-6 and TRBJ2-1; tentatively, D is TRBD2 (7 bases). This CDR3 region has 14 residues. Per the germline V gene, CDR1 is MNHNY and CDR2 is SVGAGI (reference sequence). V gave up 7 bases and J gave up 2 bases, with 12 bases separating them. Written as DNA, the CDR3 is TGTGCCAGCAAGGGGGGGGCAACCTACAATGAGCAGTTCTTC. Its translation: CASKGGATYNEQFF.

The CDR3 nucleotides read TGTGCCAGCAGCAAGACAGGGGGAAACACTGAAGCTTTCTTT. It translates to CASSKTGGNTEAFF. J is TRBJ1-1 and V is TRBV9; 9 positions agree with TRBD1. The CDR3 spans 14 residues. The junction had 3 bases not matched to a gene; V was cut back by 4 bases and J by 2 bases. Per germline, CDR1 SGDLS and CDR2 YYNGEE.

The chain is built from TRBV5-4 and TRBJ2-1, with 7 positions matching TRBD2. The V gene's germline CDR1 is SGHNT and CDR2 YYREEE (reference sequence). The CDR3 totals 16 residues. The V gene end was trimmed by 1 base and the J gene end by 10 bases; junction bases not matched to a gene: 14. The CDR3 coding sequence is TGTGCCAGCAGCTTGAGCCCTAGCGGTGCCATGGAGGAGCAGTTCTTC. Translated: CASSLSPSGAMEEQFF.

This clone came up a few times. The rearrangement joins TRBV29-1 to TRBJ1-2; D perhaps matches TRBD1 (6 bases). Between the trimmed V and J ends, which lost 0 bases and 7 bases, there was a span of 15 bases. Germline V lookup: CDR1 SQVTM, CDR2 ANQGSEA. This CDR3 contains 14 residues. This chain's CDR3 is CSVEDQGWSGGYTF. The DNA for the CDR3 is TGCAGCGTTGAAGATCAGGGGTGGAGTGGTGGCTACACCTTC.

This sequence joins TRBV5-4 and TRBJ2-1; a weak D match, TRBD2 (6 bases). This CDR3 region has 16 residues. Trimming pared 4 bases from V and 1 base from J, leaving 15 bases between. Looked up from germline, CDR1 is SGHNT and CDR2 is YYREEE (reference sequence). The CDR3 bases are TGTGCCAGCAGCGCTGGGGGTAGCGGATCCTACAATGAGCAGTTCTTC. Translating gives CASSAGGSGSYNEQFF. The full variable domain, with the rest looked up from reference TRBV5-4 and TRBJ2-1, is ETGVTQSPTHLIKTRGQQVTLRCSSQSGHNTVSWYQQALGQGPQFIFQYYREEENGRGNFPPRFSGLQFPNYSSELNVNALELDDSALYLCASSAGGSGSYNEQFFGPGTRLTVL.

V and J are TRBV18 and TRBJ2-2; D perhaps matches TRBD2 (6 bases). Germline CDR1 KGHSH, CDR2 LQKENI. There are 12 residues in the CDR3. V lost 7 bases and J lost 7, with 10 bases in between. CDR3 residues: CASFAGSGELFF. The CDR3 DNA is TGTGCCAGCTTCGCCGGGAGCGGGGAGCTGTTTTTT. Complete variable domain (other parts from reference TRBV18 and TRBJ2-2): NAGVMQNPRHLVRRRGQEARLRCSPMKGHSHVYWYRQLPEEGLKFMVYLQKENIIDESGMPKERFSAEFPKEGPSILRIQQVVRGDSAAYFCASFAGSGELFFGEGSRLTVL.

The chain recombines TRBV9 with TRBJ1-5, with D hard to call. The germline V and J ends were trimmed by 0 bases and 9 bases, with 10 bases remaining between them. The germline V gene has CDR1 SGDLS and CDR2 YYNGEE. The CDR3 has 13 amino acids. In nucleotides, the CDR3 is TGTGCCAGCAGCGTAGGCAGGTCAGGGCCCCAGCATTTT. Translation: CASSVGRSGPQHF.

The chain links TRBV18 to TRBJ1-4, with 8 positions matching TRBD1. There are 16 residues in the CDR3. Germline V lookup: CDR1 KGHSH, CDR2 LQKENI. V lost 6 bases, J lost 4 bases, and 10 bases stayed unmatched. CDR3 nucleotides: TGTGCCAGCTCGCGGACAGGGTTTACTGTTAATGAAAAACTGTTTTTT. Translation gives CASSRTGFTVNEKLFF.

The CDR3 sequence: CAVTGDQTRLDGYTF. The DNA of the CDR3 is TGTGCCGTCACGGGGGACCAGACTCGACTGGATGGCTACACCTTC. The chain carries TRBV7-6 and TRBJ1-2; tentative D call: TRBD1 (5 bases). V lost 11 bases and J 6 bases, leaving 25 bases between the germline ends. The CDR3 consists of 15 residues. Germline V lookup: CDR1 SGHVS, CDR2 FNYEAQ.

The CDR3 region has the DNA TGTGCCAGCAGCCCGGTCCTCTCTGGAAACACCATATATTTT. This gives the protein CASSPVLSGNTIYF. The V and J genes are TRBV9 and TRBJ1-3, with D uncertain. Trimming pared 4 bases from V and 0 bases from J, leaving 8 bases between. CDR1 and CDR2 (germline): SGDLS, YYNGEE. This CDR3 has 14 amino acids.

This clone was picked up a small number of times. The rearrangement links TRBV6-1 to TRBJ1-2, with a weak D call TRBD1 (5 bases). The V end lost 6 bases, the J end lost 8 bases, and 19 bases lay between the germline ends. Germline values: CDR1 MNHNS, CDR2 SASEGT. The CDR3 sequence is 14 residues long. CDR3 bases: TGTGCCAGCAGCCTCGGGGGAGGGGAAAGAGGCTACACCTTC. This gives the protein CASSLGGGERGYTF.

The chain is built from TRBV6-6 and TRBJ2-7, with D possibly matching TRBD1 (5 bases). V dropped 2 bases and J dropped 3 bases, with 8 bases sitting between them. CDR3 length: 13 amino acids. Germline V gives CDR1 MNHNY, CDR2 SVGAGI (reference sequence). The CDR3 sequence: CASSYDSFYEQYF. For the CDR3, the DNA is TGTGCCAGCAGTTACGACAGCTTCTACGAGCAGTACTTC.

The chain has TRBV28 and TRBJ1-1; 7 bases are shared with TRBD1. J was trimmed by 0 bases and V by 6 bases; bases with no gene match: 7. This CDR3 has 15 residues. Germline CDR1 reads MDHEN; CDR2 reads SYDVKM. The chain's CDR3 is CASSPQGTVNTEAFF. Here the CDR3 DNA reads TGTGCCAGCAGCCCCCAAGGGACAGTGAACACTGAAGCTTTCTTT. Drawing the rest from reference TRBV28 and TRBJ1-1, the complete variable domain is DVKVTQSSRYLVKRTGEKVFLECVQDMDHENMFWYRQDPGLGLRLIYFSYDVKMKEKGDIPEGYSVSREKKERFSLILESASTNQTSMYLCASSPQGTVNTEAFFGQGTRLTVV.

This clone showed up just once. The V gene is TRBV28, the J gene TRBJ1-1; D might be TRBD1 (6 bases). V was cut by 2 bases and J by 6 bases, with 19 bases left in between. The germline V gene has CDR1 MDHEN and CDR2 SYDVKM. This CDR3 is built from 16 residues. In DNA, the CDR3 is TGTGCCAGCAGTTTAATCTTAGGGGGGGGAAGAGCTGAAGCTTTCTTT. Amino acid sequence: CASSLILGGGRAEAFF.

The rearrangement joins TRBV4-1 to TRBJ1-4, with TRBD1 matching 7 bases. Germline CDR1 MGHRA, CDR2 YSYEKL. This CDR3 contains 14 residues. V was clipped by 6 bases and J by 6 bases; unmatched bases: 7. The CDR3 DNA reads TGCGCCAGCAGACGGACAGGCTTGGATGAAAAACTGTTTTTT. Protein sequence: CASRRTGLDEKLFF.

This clone came up once. The chain recombines TRBV7-9 with TRBJ1-5; the match to TRBD1 covers 8 bases. The germline CDR1 and CDR2 sequences are SEHNR and FQNEAQ (reference sequence). CDR3 size: 17 residues. V was pared by 1 base and J by 5 bases, with 10 bases of the junction left unmatched. For the CDR3, the DNA is TGTGCCAGCAGCTTAGGGTCCAGGACAGGGACGTATCAGCCCCAGCATTTT. This sequence encodes CASSLGSRTGTYQPQHF.

CDR3 sequence: CASSLGGTGWIDTQYF. DNA of the CDR3: TGTGCCAGCAGCTTAGGAGGGACAGGGTGGATAGATACGCAGTATTTT. The rearrangement uses TRBV7-2 and TRBJ2-3, with TRBD1 matching over 9 bases. The V and J ends lost 1 base and 5 bases, in that order; junction bases with no gene match: 7. The CDR3 length is 16 residues. Germline CDR1 reads SGHTA; CDR2 reads FQGNSA.

V gene TRBV6-5 combines with J gene TRBJ1-2; tentatively, D is TRBD1 (6 bases). There are 15 residues in the CDR3. CDR1 is MNHEY and CDR2 is SVGAGI in the germline V gene. Trimming left V 6 bases short and J 3 bases short, with 17 bases between. The CDR3 DNA sequence: TGTGCCAGCAGGCTAACAGGGAGTGGGGACTATGGCTACACCTTC. This gives the protein CASRLTGSGDYGYTF.

This chain links TRBV6-4 with TRBJ2-2, with 7 bases that match TRBD2. Germline-derived CDR1 and CDR2 are MRHNA and SNTAGT. The CDR3 is made up of 14 amino acids. J lost 3 bases, V lost 8 bases, and 6 bases had no gene match. This chain's CDR3 is CASRAGVDTGELFF. CDR3 nucleotide sequence: TGTGCCAGCCGGGCGGGAGTTGACACCGGGGAGCTGTTTTTT.

This clone was recorded a few times. The chain joins TRBV19 to TRBJ1-4, with D possibly TRBD1 on 5 matching bases. Germline CDR1 is LNHDA and CDR2 is SQIVND (reference sequence). Trimming removed 7 bases from V and 6 bases from J, with 15 bases in between. This CDR3 comprises 14 residues. In nucleotides, the CDR3 is TGTGCCAGTAATAGGGCAGGGAGGTATGAAAAACTGTTTTTT. It is translated as CASNRAGRYEKLFF.

The chain combines TRBV28 with TRBJ2-7; no firm D call. This CDR3 spans 13 amino acids. Germline values: CDR1 MDHEN, CDR2 SYDVKM. Trimming cost V 7 bases and J 4 bases, with 14 bases left between them. The CDR3, as DNA: TGTGCCAGCAACTTACAGAACTTTTACGAGCAGTACTTC. Residues: CASNLQNFYEQYF.

The chain links TRBV7-2 to TRBJ1-3, with 8 bases that match TRBD1. V lost 6 bases and J lost 9; bases outside the gene matches: 7. CDR1 and CDR2 from the germline V gene are SGHTA and FQGNSA. The length of the CDR3 is 13 residues. DNA for the CDR3: TGTGCCAGCAGTCGGGACAGGCTGACCACCATATATTTT. Its translation: CASSRDRLTTIYF.

The gene calls are TRBV7-8 and TRBJ2-3; perhaps TRBD1 as D (5 bases). Trimming cost V 5 bases and J 2 bases, with 23 bases left between them. Germline CDR1 reads SGHVS; CDR2 reads FQNEAQ. The CDR3 runs to 18 residues. This CDR3 reads CASSPEGASPHITDTQYF. DNA of the CDR3: TGTGCCAGCAGCCCGGAAGGGGCTAGTCCCCATATCACAGATACGCAGTATTTT.

Regarding this clone: The junction differs from germline at one of its ends, possibly a read error. The V gene is TRBV2, the J gene TRBJ2-1, with TRBD1 matching over 10 bases. From germline, CDR1 is SNHLY and CDR2 FYNNEI. CDR3 size: 13 residues. Here the CDR3 reads CAGRQGASNEQFF. CDR3 nucleotides: TGTGCCGGCAGACAGGGGGCAAGCAATGAGCAGTTCTTC.